The entry below describes one T cell receptor (beta chain). Regarding time point: newly diagnosed GD, antithyroid drugs for less than 3 months. From RNA extracted from PBMCs, the TCR library was made. Germline V lookup: CDR1 WSHSY, CDR2 SAAADI. Trimming shortened V by 6 bases and J by 2 bases, and 14 bases separated the two germline ends. The CDR3 has 14 residues. The TCR beta library used iRepertoire HTBI primers with Arm-PCR amplification of CDR3. As processed by the authors: Sample data revealed fewer than 70 TRBV and some 14 TRBJ segments. MiXCR, applied by TCRdb to the multiplex PCR reads, yields one record per CDR3 protein. These V and J calls originate from TCRdb's pipeline instead of the authors' own analysis. The data contain 540,000 or so distinct CDR3 sequences, roughly 14% of them singletons. This entry belongs to a study of regulatory T cells in long-lasting Graves disease. These data were likewise used in another study, on T cells in Graves' hyperthyroidism and ophthalmopathy. According to that study: Absence of ophthalmopathy progression within 18 months defined stable Graves' hyperthyroidism. With the HTBI primer set, the TCR CDR3 went through a first round of RT-PCR. In the blood, most expanded thyroid clonotypes above 0.001 appeared as well.

The gene calls are TRBV10-2 and TRBJ2-7; D is ambiguous. The receptor was isolated from a man aged 25 to 40 with Graves disease. The source material was peripheral blood mononuclear cells (PBMCs), sampled at new diagnosis, from a patient treated with antithyroid drugs. The CDR3 reads CASRGPIRAYEQYF. The CDR3 DNA reads as TGCGCCAGCAGAGGACCCATCCGGGCCTACGAGCAGTACTTC.